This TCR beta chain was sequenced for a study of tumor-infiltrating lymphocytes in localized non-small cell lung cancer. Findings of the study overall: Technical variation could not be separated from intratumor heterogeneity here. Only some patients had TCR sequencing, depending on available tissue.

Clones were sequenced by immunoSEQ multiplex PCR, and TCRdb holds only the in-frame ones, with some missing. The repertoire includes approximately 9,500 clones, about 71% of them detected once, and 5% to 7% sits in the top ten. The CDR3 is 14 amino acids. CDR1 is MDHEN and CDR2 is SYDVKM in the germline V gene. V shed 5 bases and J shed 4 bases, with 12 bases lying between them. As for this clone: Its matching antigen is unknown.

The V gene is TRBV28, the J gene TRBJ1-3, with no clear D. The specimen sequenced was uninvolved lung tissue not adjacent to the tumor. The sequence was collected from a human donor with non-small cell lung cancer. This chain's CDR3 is CASSNLAGGNTIYF. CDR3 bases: TGTGCCAGCAGTAATTTGGCTGGAGGAAACACCATATATTTT.